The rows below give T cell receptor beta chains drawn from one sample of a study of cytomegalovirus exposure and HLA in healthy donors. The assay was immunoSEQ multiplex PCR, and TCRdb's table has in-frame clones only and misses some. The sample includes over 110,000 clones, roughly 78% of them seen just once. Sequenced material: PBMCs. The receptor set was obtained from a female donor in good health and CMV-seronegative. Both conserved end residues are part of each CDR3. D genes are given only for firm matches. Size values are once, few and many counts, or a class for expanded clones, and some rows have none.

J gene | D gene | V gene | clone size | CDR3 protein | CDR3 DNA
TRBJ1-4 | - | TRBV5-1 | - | CASSRGRVGEKLFF | TGCGCCAGCAGCCGAGGGAGGGTTGGTGAAAAACTGTTTTTT
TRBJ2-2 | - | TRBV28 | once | CASSLGDRLNTGELFF | TGTGCCAGCAGTTTAGGTGACAGGCTGAACACCGGGGAGCTGTTTTTT
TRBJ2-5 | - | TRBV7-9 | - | CASSTPRSYQYF | TGTGCCAGCAGCACACCCAGGTCGTACCAGTACTTC
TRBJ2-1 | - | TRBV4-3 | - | CASSQDNPPRVNEQFF | TGCGCCAGCAGCCAAGACAACCCGCCGCGGGTCAATGAGCAGTTCTTC
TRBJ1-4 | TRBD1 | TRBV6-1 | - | CASSASFGTGGEKLFF | TGTGCCAGCAGTGCCAGTTTTGGGACAGGGGGTGAAAAACTGTTTTTT
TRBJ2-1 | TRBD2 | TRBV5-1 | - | CASSFGLAGVNEQFF | TGCGCCAGCAGCTTCGGACTAGCGGGGGTCAATGAGCAGTTCTTC
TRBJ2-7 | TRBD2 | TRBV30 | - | CAWSIPGGTYEQYF | TGTGCCTGGAGCATCCCGGGGGGAACCTACGAGCAGTACTTC
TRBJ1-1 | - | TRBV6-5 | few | CASSSGNTEAFF | TGTGCCAGCAGCTCAGGTAACACTGAAGCTTTCTTT
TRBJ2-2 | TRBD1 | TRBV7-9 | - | CASSVPGQGYTGELFF | TGTGCCAGCAGCGTACCGGGACAGGGGTACACCGGGGAGCTGTTTTTT
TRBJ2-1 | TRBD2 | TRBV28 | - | CASSRTGLAGTNEQFF | TGTGCCAGCAGTCGAACGGGACTAGCGGGAACCAATGAGCAGTTCTTC
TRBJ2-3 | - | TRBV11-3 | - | CASSWDGRSTDTQYF | TGTGCCAGCAGCTGGGACGGGAGAAGCACAGATACGCAGTATTTT
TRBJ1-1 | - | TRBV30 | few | CAWDRVGGLKPGTEAFF | TGTGCCTGGGACCGCGTGGGGGGACTCAAACCGGGAACTGAAGCTTTCTTT
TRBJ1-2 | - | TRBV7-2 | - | CASSLVGAGGYYGYTF | TGTGCCAGCAGCTTAGTGGGGGCGGGGGGATACTATGGCTACACCTTC
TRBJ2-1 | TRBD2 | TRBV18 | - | CASSPPIGSGEGNEQFF | TGTGCCAGCTCACCACCAATCGGGAGTGGGGAGGGGAATGAGCAGTTCTTC
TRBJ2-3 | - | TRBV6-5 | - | CASSGGVSTDTQYF | TGTGCCAGCAGTGGCGGGGTGAGTACAGATACGCAGTATTTT
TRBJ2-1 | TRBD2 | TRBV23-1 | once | CASSQSRLAGARGFKQFF | TGCGCCAGCAGTCAATCGCGACTAGCGGGAGCCCGTGGATTTAAGCAGTTCTTC
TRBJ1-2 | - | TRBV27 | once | CASSPWDKLNYGYTF | TGTGCCAGCAGCCCCTGGGACAAACTTAACTATGGCTACACCTTC
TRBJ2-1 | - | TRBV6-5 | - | CASSDPMYGEQFF | TGTGCCAGCAGTGACCCCATGTACGGGGAGCAGTTCTTC
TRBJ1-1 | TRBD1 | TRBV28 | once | CASSWTGRAFF | TGTGCCAGCAGTTGGACAGGTAGAGCTTTCTTT
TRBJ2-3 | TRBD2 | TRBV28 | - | CASSSRLAGGGGYTDTQYF | TGTGCCAGCAGTTCGAGACTAGCGGGAGGAGGGGGCTACACAGATACGCAGTATTTT
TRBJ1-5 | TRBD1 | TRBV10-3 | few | CAISDGTESQPQHF | TGTGCCATCAGTGATGGGACAGAGAGTCAGCCCCAGCATTTT
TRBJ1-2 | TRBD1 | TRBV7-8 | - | CASSPRGDRLNYGYTF | TGTGCCAGCAGTCCCCGAGGGGACAGGCTTAACTATGGCTACACCTTC
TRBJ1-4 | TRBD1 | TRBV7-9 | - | CASSSPGGPNEKLFF | TGTGCCAGCAGCTCGCCAGGGGGCCCGAATGAAAAACTGTTTTTT
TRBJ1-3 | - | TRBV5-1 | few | CASSSSFGGSSSGNTIYF | TGCGCCAGCAGCTCGTCCTTCGGGGGATCTAGCTCTGGAAACACCATATATTTT
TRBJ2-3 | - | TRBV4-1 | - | CASSQEGKQVDTQYF | TGCGCCAGCAGCCAAGAGGGGAAACAGGTGGATACGCAGTATTTT
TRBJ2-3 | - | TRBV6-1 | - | CASSEGRRDTQYF | TGTGCCAGCAGTGAGGGGAGACGGGATACGCAGTATTTT
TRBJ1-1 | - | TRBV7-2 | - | CASRQGPGLNTEASF | TGTGCCAGCAGACAAGGTCCGGGTTTGAACACTGAAGCTTCCTTT
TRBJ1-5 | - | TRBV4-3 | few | CASSRIYSNQPQHF | TGCGCCAGCAGCCGTATATATAGCAATCAGCCCCAGCATTTT
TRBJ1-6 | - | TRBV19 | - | CASSIRGSPLHF | TGTGCCAGTAGTATTCGAGGTTCACCCCTCCACTTT
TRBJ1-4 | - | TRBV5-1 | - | CASSEWNGGMEKLFF | TGCGCCAGCAGCGAATGGAATGGGGGGATGGAAAAACTGTTTTTT
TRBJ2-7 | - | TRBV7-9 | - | CASSLGSRAYEQYF | TGTGCCAGCAGCTTGGGGTCGAGGGCCTACGAGCAGTACTTC
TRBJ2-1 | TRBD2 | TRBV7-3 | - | CASSFVGLASYNEQFF | TGTGCCAGCAGCTTTGTGGGACTAGCGTCCTACAATGAGCAGTTCTTC
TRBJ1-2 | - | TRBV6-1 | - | CASSVRVDRGYTF | TGTGCCAGCAGTGTCAGGGTCGATAGGGGCTACACCTTC
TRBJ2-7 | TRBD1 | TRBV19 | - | CATTDRAYEQYF | TGTGCCACCACGGACAGGGCATACGAGCAGTACTTC
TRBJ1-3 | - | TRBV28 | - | CASRSARVSGNTIYF | TGTGCCAGCAGGTCCGCCAGGGTCTCTGGAAACACCATATATTTT
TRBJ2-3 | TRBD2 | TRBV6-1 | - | CASSDPWTSGSTDTQYF | TGTGCCAGCAGTGACCCGTGGACTAGCGGGAGCACAGATACGCAGTATTTT
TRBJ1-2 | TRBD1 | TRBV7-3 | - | CASSLRDRANYGYTF | TGTGCCAGCAGCTTAAGAGACAGGGCTAACTATGGCTACACCTTC
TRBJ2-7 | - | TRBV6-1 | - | CASSEARTSLHEQYF | TGTGCCAGCAGTGAAGCGAGAACCTCTCTCCACGAGCAGTACTTC
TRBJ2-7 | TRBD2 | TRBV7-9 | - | CSSSLTGTSGTYEQYF | TGTTCCAGCAGCTTGACCGGGACTAGCGGGACCTACGAGCAGTACTTC
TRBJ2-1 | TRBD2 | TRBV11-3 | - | CASSLLPGLAGKDEQFF | TGTGCCAGCAGCTTACTGCCGGGACTAGCGGGAAAGGATGAGCAGTTCTTC
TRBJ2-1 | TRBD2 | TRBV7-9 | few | CASTLGGLAGNNEQFF | TGTGCCAGCACGCTTGGAGGGCTAGCGGGAAACAATGAGCAGTTCTTC
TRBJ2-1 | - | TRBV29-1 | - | CSGYASGSYNEQFF | TGCAGCGGATATGCCTCGGGGTCCTACAATGAGCAGTTCTTC
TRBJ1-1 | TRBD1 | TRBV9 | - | CASSVAPGQGITEAFF | TGTGCCAGCAGCGTAGCCCCGGGACAGGGAATAACTGAAGCTTTCTTT
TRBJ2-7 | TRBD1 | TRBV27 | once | CASSLFSRDRAYEQYF | TGTGCCAGCAGTTTATTTTCGCGGGACAGGGCATACGAGCAGTACTTC
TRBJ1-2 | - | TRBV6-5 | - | CASSQGGGGGGYTF | TGTGCCAGCAGTCAAGGTGGGGGAGGCGGTGGCTACACCTTC
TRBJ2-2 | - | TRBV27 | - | CASSSHKISANTEELFF | TGTGCCAGCAGTTCACACAAGATAAGCGCGAACACCGAGGAGCTGTTTTTT
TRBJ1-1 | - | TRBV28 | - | CASSLRTASGTEAFF | TGTGCCAGCAGTTTGAGGACCGCCAGCGGGACTGAAGCTTTCTTT
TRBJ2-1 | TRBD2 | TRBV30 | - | CAWSVSLAGGNNEQFF | TGTGCCTGGAGTGTCAGCTTGGCGGGAGGGAACAATGAGCAGTTCTTC
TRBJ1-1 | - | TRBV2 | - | CASSEEKGREAFF | TGTGCCAGCAGTGAAGAAAAGGGGAGGGAAGCTTTCTTT
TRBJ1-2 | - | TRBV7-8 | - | CASSLSGVKSAPTRGYTF | TGTGCCAGCAGCTTAAGCGGGGTCAAATCAGCCCCCACTCGGGGCTACACCTTC
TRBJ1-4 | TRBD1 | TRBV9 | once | CASSATGTRPGGEKLFF | TGTGCCAGCAGCGCGACAGGGACTCGTCCGGGAGGGGAAAAACTGTTTTTT
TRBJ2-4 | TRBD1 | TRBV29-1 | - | CSVEGDRGNIQYF | TGCAGCGTCGAGGGGGACAGGGGTAACATTCAGTACTTC